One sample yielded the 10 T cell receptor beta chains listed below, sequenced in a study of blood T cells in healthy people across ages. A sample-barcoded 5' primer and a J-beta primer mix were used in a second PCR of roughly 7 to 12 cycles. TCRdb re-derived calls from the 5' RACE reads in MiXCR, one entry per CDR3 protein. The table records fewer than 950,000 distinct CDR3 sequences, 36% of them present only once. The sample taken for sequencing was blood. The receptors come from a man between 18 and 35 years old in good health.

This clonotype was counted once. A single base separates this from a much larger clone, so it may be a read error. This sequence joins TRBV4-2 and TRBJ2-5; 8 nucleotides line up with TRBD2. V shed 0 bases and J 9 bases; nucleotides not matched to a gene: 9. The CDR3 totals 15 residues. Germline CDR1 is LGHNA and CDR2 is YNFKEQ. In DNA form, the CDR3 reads TGTGCCAGCAGCCAAGATCGACTAGCGCGGGAGGCCCAGTACTTC. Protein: CASSQDRLAREAQYF.

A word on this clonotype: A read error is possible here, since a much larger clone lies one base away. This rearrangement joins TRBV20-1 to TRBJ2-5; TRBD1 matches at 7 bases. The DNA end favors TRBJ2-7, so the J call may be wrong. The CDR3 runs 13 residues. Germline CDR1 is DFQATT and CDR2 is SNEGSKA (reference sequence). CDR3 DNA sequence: TGCAGTGCTAGAGACGGACAGGCCTACGAGCAGTACTTC. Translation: CSARDGQAYEQYF.

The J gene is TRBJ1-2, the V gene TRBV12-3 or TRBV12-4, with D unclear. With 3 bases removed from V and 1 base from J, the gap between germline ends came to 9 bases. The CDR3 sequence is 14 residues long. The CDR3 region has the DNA TGTGCCAGCAGTTTCAGTCGTTATAACTATGGCTACACCTTC. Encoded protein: CASSFSRYNYGYTF.

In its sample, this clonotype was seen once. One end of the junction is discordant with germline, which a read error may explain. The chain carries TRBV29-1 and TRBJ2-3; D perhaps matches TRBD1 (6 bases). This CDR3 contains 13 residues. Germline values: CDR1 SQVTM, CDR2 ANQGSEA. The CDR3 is CSVVGRGTNTQYF. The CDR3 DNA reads TGCAGCGTTGTGGGCAGGGGCACAAATACGCAGTATTTT.

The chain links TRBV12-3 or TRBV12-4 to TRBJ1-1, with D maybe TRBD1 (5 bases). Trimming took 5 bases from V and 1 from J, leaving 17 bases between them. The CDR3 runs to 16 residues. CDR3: CASSRPGPRTNTEAFF. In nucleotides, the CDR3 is TGTGCCAGCAGTAGACCGGGACCGAGAACGAACACTGAAGCTTTCTTT.

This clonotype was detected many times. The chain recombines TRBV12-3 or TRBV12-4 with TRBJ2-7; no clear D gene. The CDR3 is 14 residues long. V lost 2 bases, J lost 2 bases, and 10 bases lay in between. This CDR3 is CASSLRHSPYEQYF. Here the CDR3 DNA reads TGTGCCAGCAGTTTAAGACACTCCCCCTACGAGCAGTACTTC.

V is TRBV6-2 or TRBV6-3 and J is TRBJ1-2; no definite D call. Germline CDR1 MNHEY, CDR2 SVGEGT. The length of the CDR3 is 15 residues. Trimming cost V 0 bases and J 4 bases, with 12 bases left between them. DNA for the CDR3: TGTGCCAGCAGTTACTCGAAGGGTTCTGGCTATGGCTACACCTTC. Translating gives CASSYSKGSGYGYTF.

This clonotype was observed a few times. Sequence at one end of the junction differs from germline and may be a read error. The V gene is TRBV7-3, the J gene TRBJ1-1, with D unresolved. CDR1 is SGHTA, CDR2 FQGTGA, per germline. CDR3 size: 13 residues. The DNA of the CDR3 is TGTGCCAGCAGCTTAACGGGGTCCACTGAAGTTTTCTTT. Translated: CASSLTGSTEVFF.

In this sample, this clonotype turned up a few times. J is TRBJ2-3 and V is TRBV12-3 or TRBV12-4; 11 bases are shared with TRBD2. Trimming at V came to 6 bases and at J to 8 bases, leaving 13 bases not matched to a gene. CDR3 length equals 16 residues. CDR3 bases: TGTGCCAGCAGCCTAACGACTAGCGGGACGTTGGGTACGCAGTATTTT. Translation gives CASSLTTSGTLGTQYF.

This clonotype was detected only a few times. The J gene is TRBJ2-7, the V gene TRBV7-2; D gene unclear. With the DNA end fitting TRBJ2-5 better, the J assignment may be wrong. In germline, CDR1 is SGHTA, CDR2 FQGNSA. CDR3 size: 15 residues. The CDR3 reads CASSLAAQGSGTQYF. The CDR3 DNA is TGTGCCAGCAGCTTAGCAGCTCAAGGCTCAGGGACCCAGTACTTC.